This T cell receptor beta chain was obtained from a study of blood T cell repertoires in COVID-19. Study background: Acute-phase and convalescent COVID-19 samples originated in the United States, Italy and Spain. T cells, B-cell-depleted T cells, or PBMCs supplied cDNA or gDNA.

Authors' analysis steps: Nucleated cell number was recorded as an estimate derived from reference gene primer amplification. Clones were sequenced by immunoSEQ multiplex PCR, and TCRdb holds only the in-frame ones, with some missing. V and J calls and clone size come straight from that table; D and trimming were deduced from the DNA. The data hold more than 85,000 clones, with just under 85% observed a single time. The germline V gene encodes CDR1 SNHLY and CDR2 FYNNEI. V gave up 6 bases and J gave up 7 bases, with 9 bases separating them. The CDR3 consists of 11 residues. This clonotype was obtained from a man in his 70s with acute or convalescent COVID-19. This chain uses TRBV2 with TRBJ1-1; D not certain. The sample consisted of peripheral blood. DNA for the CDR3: TGTGCCAGCAGCTCCGGGGTTGAAGCTTTCTTT. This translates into CASSSGVEAFF.